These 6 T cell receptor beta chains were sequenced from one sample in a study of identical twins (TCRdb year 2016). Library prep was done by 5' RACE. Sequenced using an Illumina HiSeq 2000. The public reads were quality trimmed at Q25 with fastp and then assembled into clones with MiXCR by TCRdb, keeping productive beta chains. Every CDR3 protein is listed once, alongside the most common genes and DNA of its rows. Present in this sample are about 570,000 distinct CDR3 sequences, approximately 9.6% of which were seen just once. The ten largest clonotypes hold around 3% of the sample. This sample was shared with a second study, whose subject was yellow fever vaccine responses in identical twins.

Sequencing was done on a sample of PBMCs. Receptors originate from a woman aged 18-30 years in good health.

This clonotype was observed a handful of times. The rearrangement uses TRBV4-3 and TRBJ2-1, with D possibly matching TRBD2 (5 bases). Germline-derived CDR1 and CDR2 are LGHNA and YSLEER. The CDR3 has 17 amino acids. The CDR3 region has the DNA TGCGTTGATACCACTGATCAGAGAGGGAACTCCTACAATGAGCAGTTCTTC. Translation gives CVDTTDQRGNSYNEQFF.

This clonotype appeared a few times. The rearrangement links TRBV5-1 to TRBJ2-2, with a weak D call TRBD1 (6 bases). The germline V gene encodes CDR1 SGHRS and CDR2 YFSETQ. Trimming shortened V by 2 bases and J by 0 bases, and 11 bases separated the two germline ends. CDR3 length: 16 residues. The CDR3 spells CASSFGWTANTGELFF. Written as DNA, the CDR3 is TGCGCCAGCAGCTTTGGTTGGACAGCGAACACCGGGGAGCTGTTTTTT.

CDR3 nucleotide sequence: TGTGCCAGCATCACTTACCGAGGACAGGGGGACGAGCAGTACTTC. It codes for CASITYRGQGDEQYF. V usage is TRBV28 and J usage is TRBJ2-7; 10 bases agree with TRBD1. Looked up from germline, CDR1 is MDHEN and CDR2 is SYDVKM. This CDR3 has 15 residues. V trimming: 7 bases; J trimming: 5 bases; junction bases outside the gene matches: 11.

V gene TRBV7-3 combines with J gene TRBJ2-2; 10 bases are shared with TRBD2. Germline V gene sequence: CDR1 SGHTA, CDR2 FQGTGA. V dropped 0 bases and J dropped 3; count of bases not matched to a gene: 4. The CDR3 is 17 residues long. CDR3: CASSLTPSGGDTGELFF. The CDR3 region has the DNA TGTGCCAGCAGCTTAACGCCTAGCGGGGGAGACACCGGGGAGCTGTTTTTT.

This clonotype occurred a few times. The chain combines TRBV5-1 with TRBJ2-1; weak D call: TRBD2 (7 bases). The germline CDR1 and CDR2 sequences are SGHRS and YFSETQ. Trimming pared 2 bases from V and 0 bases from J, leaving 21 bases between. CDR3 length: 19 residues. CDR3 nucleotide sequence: TGCGCCAGCAGCTTCTTTGGAGGGCGCGGGGGCACCTCCTACAATGAGCAGTTCTTC. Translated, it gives CASSFFGGRGGTSYNEQFF.

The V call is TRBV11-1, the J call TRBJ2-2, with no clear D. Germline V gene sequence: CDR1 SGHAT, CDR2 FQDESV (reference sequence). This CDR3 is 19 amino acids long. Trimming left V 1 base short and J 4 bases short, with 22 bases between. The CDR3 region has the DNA TGTGCCAGCAGCTTAGATTACATTGACCCGCAAGTTACCACCGGGGAGCTGTTTTTT. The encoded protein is CASSLDYIDPQVTTGELFF.